The text below deals with one TCR beta chain. What it recognizes is unknown. These data come from a study of T-cell memory formation after mild COVID-19. Study-wide context: Largely, the TCR clusters proved donor specific.

J was trimmed by 5 bases and V by 4 bases; bases with no gene match: 8. The germline V gene has CDR1 KGHDR and CDR2 SFDVKD. The CDR3 consists of 16 residues. Whole-study results and caveats: Largely, contracting CD4+ clones fell within CM and EM, and contracting CD8+ clones within EMRA. The study found balanced CD4/CD8 in clones contracting day 15 to 85 and a CD4+ lean in later expanders.

5'RACE, which relied on constant-segment primers, yielded TCR alpha and TCR beta cDNA libraries carrying sample barcodes and UMIs. MiXCR, run by TCRdb on the 5' RACE reads, gives a single entry per CDR3 protein. The sample lists just under 150,000 distinct CDR3 sequences, approximately 6% occurring once. The chain is built from TRBV24-1 and TRBJ2-2, with 8 nucleotides matching TRBD1. The clonotype comes from an adult woman who had mild COVID-19 (a few samples of this study predate the infection). Cell type and time point are not known. Sequenced sample: PBMCs or a T cell subset sorted from them (not recorded which). The CDR3: CATSDSQGARTGELFF. The CDR3 region has the DNA TGTGCCACCAGTGACTCCCAGGGGGCTCGGACCGGGGAGCTGTTTTTT.